This is a list of T cell receptor beta chains from one sample in a study of T cell repertoires in cytomegalovirus infection. Which antigens these TCRs recognize remains unknown. TCRdb passed the reads through MiXCR, listing each CDR3 protein once. The profile shows 640,000 or so distinct CDR3 sequences, roughly 30% of them singletons. The sample in question was cultured PBMCs, obtained from culture after CMV antigen stimulation. The receptors stem from a human donor in good health (CMV status not recorded). Some clones in this sample may be carry-over from other donors' samples. Both conserved end residues are part of each CDR3. D genes are given only for firm matches. The size field is filled for only some rows; it gives once, few, many or a size class.

j_call | v_call | clone_size | d_call | cdr3_nt | cdr3_aa
TRBJ1-5 | TRBV7-8 | many | TRBD1 | TGTGCCAGCAGCTCCTTAGACAGGGGTAATCAGCCCCAGCATTTT | CASSSLDRGNQPQHF
TRBJ2-1 | TRBV6-2/TRBV6-3 | few | TRBD2 | TGTGCCAGCAGTTACAGCGGGGACCCCCTACCGTTCTTC | CASSYSGDPLPFF
TRBJ2-7 | TRBV5-4 | NA | TRBD2 | TGTGCCAGCAGCGCCAGTGGACTAGCGATCGTCGACGAGCAGTACTTC | CASSASGLAIVDEQYF
TRBJ2-1 | TRBV24-1 | NA | NA | TGTGCCACCAGTGGGCCCACGGGGAATGAGCAGTTCTTC | CATSGPTGNEQFF
TRBJ2-7 | TRBV7-8 | NA | NA | TGTGCCAGCAGCTTAGCGATCCGTGCAGGGAGTGTTATGGACGAGCAGTACTTC | CASSLAIRAGSVMDEQYF
TRBJ2-7 | TRBV6-6 | NA | NA | TGTGCCAGCAGTTACACTTTGGCAACCTACGAGCAGTACTTC | CASSYTLATYEQYF
TRBJ1-4 | TRBV6-8 | NA | NA | TGTGCCAGTCAAGTGGGGGTGACGGCGGAGGCTGAAAAACTGTTTTTT | CASQVGVTAEAEKLFF
TRBJ1-1 | TRBV7-9 | many | NA | TGTGCCAGCAGCTTTCGTACTGAAGCTTTCTTT | CASSFRTEAFF
TRBJ1-5 | TRBV2 | few | NA | TGTGCCAGCAGTGAAGCAGGGATAAGTCAGCCCCAGCATTTT | CASSEAGISQPQHF
TRBJ2-3 | TRBV3-1 | few | NA | TGTGCCAGCAGCCAGACGGGGACGCAGTATTTT | CASSQTGTQYF
TRBJ2-3 | TRBV6-5 | few | NA | TGTGCCAGCAAAAGGGATGGGGCAGATACGCAGTATTTT | CASKRDGADTQYF
TRBJ2-7 | TRBV2 | many | NA | TGTGCCAGCAGAGACGTTGTGGCAGGTCCCTACGAGCAGTACTTC | CASRDVVAGPYEQYF
TRBJ2-7 | TRBV6-8 | NA | NA | TGTGCCAGCAGTTTACGGGACAACTACGAGCAGTACTTC | CASSLRDNYEQYF
TRBJ1-1 | TRBV3-1 | NA | TRBD1 | TGTGCCAGCAGAAAACAGGGGGCGGCCACTGAAGCTTTCTTT | CASRKQGAATEAFF
TRBJ2-2 | TRBV4-1 | once | TRBD2 | TGCGCCAGCAGCCTAAGAGGGGTCCCCGGGACTAGCGTATCTGTAAAGGCCGGGGAGCTGTTTTTT | CASSLRGVPGTSVSVKAGELFF
TRBJ2-3 | TRBV18 | few | NA | TGTGCCAGCTCACCGATAACAGGTTTACTCGGTACGCAGTATTTT | CASSPITGLLGTQYF
TRBJ1-1 | TRBV19 | few | NA | TGTGCCACCGCAATTCCAGGGGCCGGAATCACTGAAGCTTTCTTT | CATAIPGAGITEAFF
TRBJ2-1 | TRBV20-1 | few | TRBD2 | TGCAGTGCTAGAGGACTAGCGGGAGTTTCCTACAATGAGCAGTTCTTC | CSARGLAGVSYNEQFF
TRBJ1-2 | TRBV7-2 | many | NA | TGTGCCAGCAGCTTAGTTGGCGGGGGGTACTGGGGAGGCTACACCTTC | CASSLVGGGYWGGYTF